The T cell receptor (beta chain) under discussion was sequenced for a study of blood T cell repertoires in COVID-19 (dated by TCRdb to 2020 to 2022). Study-wide context: The collaborator samples originated in the United States, Italy and Spain and spanned the acute and convalescent phases of COVID-19. The material from the prospective study consisted of cDNA or gDNA derived from T cells, B-cell-depleted T cells, or PBMCs. The dataset comprised deeply sampled blood TCRbeta repertoires from subjects exposed to, actively infected with, or recovered from COVID-19. A freely available public database, intended as a resource for researchers studying the immune response to SARS-CoV-2, is where the repertoires were released. The samples were drawn from the first 160 participants of the ongoing ImmuneRACE study and from over a thousand subjects provided by 6 global collaborators. The sample metadata nearly always contained a de-identified subject ID, COVID-19 status, age in years and sex. Where available, HLA class I and class II types were taken from metadata supplied by the sample provider and were not determined by assay-based typing. Points the paper makes about the study in general: The amount of clinical and demographic metadata varied by source and participant and was provided uncurated.

Collaborating institutions collected whole blood in K2EDTA tubes following their own protocols. For TCRbeta analysis, collaborators shipped samples as frozen whole blood, isolated PBMCs, or DNA extracted from either of those sample types. Turning to this clone: This receptor's antigen is unknown. No much larger clonotype is one base removed from it; base qualities were not supplied.

The immunoSEQ Assay, a bias-controlled multiplex PCR, was used to amplify TCRbeta CDR3 regions from genomic DNA. In the authors' own workflow: The number of nucleated cells in each sample was estimated by amplification of reference gene primers within the assay. To quantify the absolute abundance of each unique TCRbeta CDR3 rearrangement, sequence reads were collapsed and filtered. Productive Simpson clonality was computed per sample as the square root of Simpson's diversity index over productive rearrangements. Drawn from immuneACCESS, this table holds only the in-frame rearrangements with V and J called that TCRdb kept. Clones are partly lost; checked studies trace under half to an unresolved V gene and leave the rest unexplained. That table gives V, J and clone size, and the DNA gave D and trimming. The sample table contains roughly 30,000 clones; only one count was recorded for about 80% of them. About two fifths of the sample belongs to the ten largest clones.

The V and J ends are trimmed by 0 bases and 4 bases, leaving 14 bases between them. The CDR3 holds 16 amino acids from the cysteine to the phenylalanine. CDR3 DNA only is kept here, 48 bases in frame from base 1. From the germline V gene (reference sequence), CDR1 is LGHDT and CDR2 is YNNKEL. This TCR was sampled from a man in his 70s with acute or convalescent COVID-19. Sequenced material: peripheral blood. This sequence uses TRBV3-1 (or the pseudogene TRBV3-2) and TRBJ2-3; the D segment could be TRBD1, given 5 matching bases. Here is the DNA: TGTGCCAGCAGCCAAGATCTATCAAGGGGATCAGATACGCAGTATTTT. This yields the protein CASSQDLSRGSDTQYF.